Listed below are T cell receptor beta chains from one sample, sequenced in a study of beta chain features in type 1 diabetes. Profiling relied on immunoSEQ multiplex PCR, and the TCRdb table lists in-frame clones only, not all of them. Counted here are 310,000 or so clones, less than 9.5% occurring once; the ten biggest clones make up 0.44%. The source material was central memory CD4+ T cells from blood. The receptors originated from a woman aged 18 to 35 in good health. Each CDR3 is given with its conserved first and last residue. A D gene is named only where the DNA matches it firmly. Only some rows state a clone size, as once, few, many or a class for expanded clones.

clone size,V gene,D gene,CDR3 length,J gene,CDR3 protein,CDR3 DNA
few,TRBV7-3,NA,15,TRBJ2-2,CASSPQGRYTGELFF,TGTGCCAGCAGCCCCCAGGGGAGGTACACCGGGGAGCTGTTTTTT
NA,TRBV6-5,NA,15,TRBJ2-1,CASSYGAPSYNEQFF,TGTGCCAGCAGTTATGGAGCTCCCTCCTACAATGAGCAGTTCTTC
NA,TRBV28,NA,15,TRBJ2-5,CASSLFGGNRETRYF,TGTGCCAGCAGTTTATTTGGGGGAAATCGAGAGACCCGGTACTTC
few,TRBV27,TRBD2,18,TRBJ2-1,CASSLRSGSPATYNEQFF,TGTGCCAGCAGTTTACGTAGCGGGAGTCCCGCAACCTACAATGAGCAGTTCTTC
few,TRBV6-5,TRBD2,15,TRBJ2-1,CATQRAGGPFYEQFF,TGTGCCACCCAGAGAGCGGGAGGGCCGTTTTATGAGCAGTTCTTC
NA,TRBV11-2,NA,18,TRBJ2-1,CASSFQPPFVSSYNEQFF,TGTGCCAGCAGCTTTCAGCCACCCTTTGTTAGCTCCTACAATGAGCAGTTCTTC
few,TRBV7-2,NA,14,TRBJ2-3,CASSQHRDGFTQYF,TGTGCCAGCAGCCAGCACAGGGATGGGTTTACGCAGTATTTT
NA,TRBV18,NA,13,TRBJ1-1,CASLARGNTEAFF,TGTGCCAGCTTGGCCAGGGGAAACACTGAAGCTTTCTTT
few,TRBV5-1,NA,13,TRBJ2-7,CASSPSAHYEQYF,TGCGCCAGCAGCCCCTCGGCTCACTACGAGCAGTACTTC
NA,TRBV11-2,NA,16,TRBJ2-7,CASSLGSQLHPYEQYF,TGTGCCAGCAGCTTAGGTAGCCAGCTCCACCCCTACGAGCAGTACTTC
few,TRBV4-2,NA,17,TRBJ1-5,CASSQASTVGSNQPQHF,TGTGCCAGCAGCCAAGCCAGCACCGTAGGGAGCAATCAGCCCCAGCATTTT
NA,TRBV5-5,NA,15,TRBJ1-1,CASSFGGTMNTEAFF,TGTGCCAGCAGCTTTGGGGGGACAATGAACACTGAAGCTTTCTTT
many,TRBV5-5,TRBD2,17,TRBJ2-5,CASSRVPLAGGQETQYF,TGTGCCAGCAGCCGTGTTCCACTAGCGGGAGGCCAAGAGACCCAGTACTTC
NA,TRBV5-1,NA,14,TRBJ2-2,CASSFWGPTGELFF,TGCGCCAGCAGCTTTTGGGGGCCCACCGGGGAGCTGTTTTTT
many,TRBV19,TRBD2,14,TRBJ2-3,CASRAGEGTDTQYF,TGTGCCAGTAGAGCGGGAGAGGGCACAGATACGCAGTATTTT
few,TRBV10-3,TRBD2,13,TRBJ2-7,CAIGLAGGNEQYF,TGTGCCATCGGACTAGCGGGAGGGAACGAGCAGTACTTC
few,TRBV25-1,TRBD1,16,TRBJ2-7,CASSEFGRGRAYEQYF,TGTGCCAGCAGTGAATTTGGCAGGGGGCGGGCCTACGAGCAGTACTTC
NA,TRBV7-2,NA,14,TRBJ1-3,CASSLGVSGNTIYF,TGTGCCAGCAGCTTAGGGGTCAGCGGAAACACCATATATTTT
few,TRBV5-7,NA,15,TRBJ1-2,CASQSRQRANYGYTF,TGTGCCAGCCAATCGCGGCAGAGAGCTAACTATGGCTACACCTTC
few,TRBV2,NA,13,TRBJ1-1,CASRSEFRAEAFF,TGTGCCAGCAGATCAGAGTTTCGGGCTGAAGCTTTCTTT
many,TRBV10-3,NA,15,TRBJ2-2,CAIQRGGRNTGELFF,TGTGCCATCCAACGTGGAGGGCGGAACACCGGGGAGCTGTTTTTT
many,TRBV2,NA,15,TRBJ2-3,CASSEAGRGADTQYF,TGTGCCAGCAGTGAAGCGGGCAGGGGAGCAGATACGCAGTATTTT
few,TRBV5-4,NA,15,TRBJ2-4,CASSSRGQAKNIQYF,TGTGCCAGCAGCTCAAGGGGTCAGGCCAAAAACATTCAGTACTTC
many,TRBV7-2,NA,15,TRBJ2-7,CASSASTGEGYEQYF,TGTGCCAGCAGCGCCTCGACAGGGGAGGGCTACGAGCAGTACTTC
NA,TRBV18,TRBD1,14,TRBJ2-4,CASSRTGGKNIQYF,TGTGCCAGCTCGCGTACAGGGGGCAAAAACATTCAGTACTTC
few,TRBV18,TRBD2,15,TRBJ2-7,CASSSGTSSLYEQYF,TGTGCCAGCTCCTCCGGGACTAGCAGCCTCTACGAGCAGTACTTC
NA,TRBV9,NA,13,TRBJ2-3,CASSVQHKDTQYF,TGTGCCAGCAGCGTTCAACACAAAGATACGCAGTATTTT
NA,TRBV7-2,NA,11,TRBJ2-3,CASSFTDTQYF,TGTGCCAGCAGCTTCACAGATACGCAGTATTTT
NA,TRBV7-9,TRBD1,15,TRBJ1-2,CASSPGQGARYGYTF,TGTGCCAGCAGCCCGGGACAGGGGGCACGCTATGGCTACACCTTC
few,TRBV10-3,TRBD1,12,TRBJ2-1,CAGGTGLNEQFF,TGTGCCGGCGGGACAGGCCTAAATGAGCAGTTCTTC
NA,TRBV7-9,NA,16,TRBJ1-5,CASSFYGQGNNQPQHF,TGTGCCAGCAGCTTTTATGGGCAGGGCAACAATCAGCCCCAGCATTTT
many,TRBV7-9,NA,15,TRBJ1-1,CASSSGGHRATEAFF,TGTGCCAGCAGTTCGGGGGGGCACCGAGCCACTGAAGCTTTCTTT
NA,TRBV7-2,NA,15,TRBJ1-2,CASSLGAADGYGYTF,TGTGCCAGCAGCTTAGGGGCGGCCGACGGCTATGGCTACACCTTC
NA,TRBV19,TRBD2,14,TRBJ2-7,CASSIAGVEKLQYF,TGTGCCAGTAGTATTGCGGGAGTGGAGAAGTTGCAGTACTTC
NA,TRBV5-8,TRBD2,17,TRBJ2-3,CASSLFPTSGSTDTQYF,TGTGCCAGCAGCTTGTTCCCTACTAGCGGATCCACAGATACGCAGTATTTT
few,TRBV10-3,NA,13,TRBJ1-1,CAIRAAVNTEAFF,TGTGCCATCCGGGCAGCTGTGAACACTGAAGCTTTCTTT
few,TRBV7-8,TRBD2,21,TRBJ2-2,CASSLRGYRETSGRGTGELFF,TGTGCCAGCAGCTTAAGGGGGTACAGGGAGACTAGCGGGAGAGGAACCGGGGAGCTGTTTTTT
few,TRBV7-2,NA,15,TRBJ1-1,CASSLVGDLNTEAFF,TGTGCCAGCAGCTTAGTCGGGGACCTGAACACTGAAGCTTTCTTT
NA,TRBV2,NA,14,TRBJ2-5,CASSEETRAETQYF,TGTGCCAGCAGTGAAGAGACTAGAGCTGAGACCCAGTACTTC
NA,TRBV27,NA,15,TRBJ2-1,CASFLRNRVHNEQFF,TGTGCCAGCTTCCTCCGGAACAGGGTCCACAATGAGCAGTTCTTC
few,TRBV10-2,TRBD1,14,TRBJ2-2,CASVTGDITGELFF,TGCGCCAGCGTCACAGGGGACATCACCGGGGAGCTGTTTTTT
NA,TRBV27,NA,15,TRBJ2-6,CASSSPPGGANVLTF,TGTGCCAGCAGTTCTCCACCGGGCGGGGCCAACGTCCTGACTTTC